These T cell receptor beta chains were read from a single sample in a study of human T cells and chemical hapten exposure. Each CDR3 protein gets one entry after TCRdb re-called the RACE reads with MiXCR. The table lists fewer than 200,000 distinct CDR3 sequences, approximately 31% of them singletons. The input for sequencing was whole blood, taken in connection with sensitization to the hapten diphenylcyclopropenone (DPC). Receptors were obtained from a woman in her twenties or thirties with alopecia areata. Some clones in this sample may be carry-over from other donors' samples. Each CDR3 is given with its conserved first and last residue. Each record gives: clone size, J gene, V gene, CDR3 length, D gene, CDR3 DNA, CDR3 protein. A D gene is named only where the DNA matches it firmly. Only some rows state a clone size, as once, few, many or a class for expanded clones.

NA	TRBJ2-5	TRBV29-1	14	NA	TGCAGCGTCCCGGGACCGACCACCCAAGAGACCCAGTACTTC	CSVPGPTTQETQYF
few	TRBJ2-7	TRBV5-6	16	NA	TGTGCCAGCAGCTTATTGACAGACCTTATCTCCTACGAGCAGTACTTC	CASSLLTDLISYEQYF
NA	TRBJ2-6	TRBV28	12	NA	TGTGCCAGCAGTTTATCTCCCAACGTCCTGACTTTC	CASSLSPNVLTF
many	TRBJ1-1	TRBV6-4	15	TRBD1	TGTGCCAGCAGAACCGGGACAGGGTGGGACACTGAAGCTTTCTTT	CASRTGTGWDTEAFF
NA	TRBJ2-5	TRBV3-1	14	TRBD2	TGTGCCAGCAGCCAAATGACTAGCGGAGAGACCCAGTACTTC	CASSQMTSGETQYF
few	TRBJ1-2	TRBV7-9	13	TRBD1	TGTGCCAGCAGCTCGGAGACAGGGCTTGGCTACACCTTC	CASSSETGLGYTF
NA	TRBJ1-2	TRBV7-9	13	NA	TGTGCCAGCACTCCTGGGGAGGGCTATGGCTACACCTTC	CASTPGEGYGYTF
NA	TRBJ2-1	TRBV20-1	17	TRBD2	TGCAGTGCTAGAGGGATCCCGGGACTAGCGGGACGAGATGAGCAGTTCTTC	CSARGIPGLAGRDEQFF
NA	TRBJ1-1	TRBV28	12	NA	TGTGCCAGCAGCCCACCCTCTCCTGCTATCCTCTTT	CASSPPSPAILF
NA	TRBJ1-3	TRBV28	13	NA	TGTGCCAGCAGTTTATTCCCCCTCGGCACCATATATTTT	CASSLFPLGTIYF
NA	TRBJ1-1	TRBV29-1	9	NA	TGCAGCGTTGGACACGAAGCTTTCTTT	CSVGHEAFF
few	TRBJ2-3	TRBV7-2	15	TRBD2	TGTGCCAGCAGCTCCTCGAGCGGGGGCACAGATACGCAGTATTTT	CASSSSSGGTDTQYF
few	TRBJ2-7	TRBV7-9	13	NA	TGTGCCAGCAGCCCCTCGGGGACCTACGAGCAGTACTTC	CASSPSGTYEQYF
few	TRBJ2-1	TRBV29-1	16	TRBD2	TGCAGCGTTGAACCGGGACTAGCGGGAGGTTTGGATGAGCAGTTCTTC	CSVEPGLAGGLDEQFF